Listed below are T cell receptor beta chains from one sample, sequenced in a study of cytomegalovirus exposure and HLA in healthy donors. Method: immunoSEQ multiplex PCR; TCRdb's copy keeps in-frame clones and lacks some. Among 210,000 or so clones listed, approximately 82% were seen once. What was sequenced was PBMCs. The receptors come from a man between 18 and 29 years old in good health and CMV-seronegative. Both conserved end residues are part of each CDR3. Fields, in order: D gene, J gene, V gene, clone size, CDR3 protein, CDR3 DNA. D genes are given only for firm matches. Size is stated for part of the rows, as once, few or many counts, or as a class when the clone is expanded.

TRBD1 | TRBJ2-5 | TRBV18 | few | CASSPDRGRETQYF | TGTGCCAGCTCACCCGACAGGGGGCGAGAGACCCAGTACTTC
TRBD2 | TRBJ2-7 | TRBV29-1 | - | CSVERGLAGSEQYF | TGCAGCGTTGAAAGAGGACTAGCGGGAAGCGAGCAGTACTTC
- | TRBJ2-5 | TRBV5-1 | - | CASSSDQGETQYF | TGCGCCAGCAGCTCCGACCAGGGGGAGACCCAGTACTTC
TRBD2 | TRBJ2-1 | TRBV27 | - | CASSLEAGGGNEQFF | TGTGCCAGCAGTTTAGAAGCGGGAGGCGGAAATGAGCAGTTCTTC
- | TRBJ1-1 | TRBV14 | - | CASSQDILQGENTEAFF | TGTGCCAGCAGCCAAGATATCCTTCAAGGGGAGAACACTGAAGCTTTCTTT
- | TRBJ2-5 | TRBV5-1 | once | CASSLGAETQYF | TGCGCCAGCAGCTTGGGAGCGGAAACCCAGTACTTC
TRBD1 | TRBJ2-7 | TRBV7-9 | - | CASSPPWDRGLYEQYF | TGTGCCAGCAGCCCCCCGTGGGACAGGGGGCTATACGAGCAGTACTTC
- | TRBJ1-2 | TRBV6-5 | - | CASSYAGALYGYTF | TGTGCCAGCAGTTACGCGGGGGCGCTTTATGGCTACACCTTC
TRBD1 | TRBJ2-6 | TRBV5-4 | once | CASSYGTGPSGANVLTF | TGTGCCAGCAGCTATGGGACAGGCCCCTCTGGGGCCAACGTCCTGACTTTC
- | TRBJ1-1 | TRBV2 | - | CASSEGTLSEAFF | TGTGCCAGCAGTGAAGGGACACTATCTGAAGCTTTCTTT
TRBD1 | TRBJ1-6 | TRBV30 | - | CAWSVKQGLDSPLHF | TGTGCCTGGAGTGTAAAACAGGGGTTGGATTCACCCCTCCACTTT
TRBD1 | TRBJ1-5 | TRBV28 | - | CASSPTGGIQPQHF | TGTGCCAGCAGTCCGACAGGGGGCATTCAGCCCCAGCATTTT
TRBD2 | TRBJ2-7 | TRBV30 | - | CAWSGKVAGGSEQYF | TGTGCCTGGAGTGGGAAGGTAGCGGGAGGGAGCGAGCAGTACTTC
- | TRBJ2-7 | TRBV27 | - | CASSLSYEQYF | TGTGCCAGCAGTCTCTCCTACGAGCAGTACTTC
- | TRBJ1-5 | TRBV28 | - | CASSARQIKPVSNQPQHF | TGTGCCAGCAGCGCTAGACAGATTAAACCCGTGAGCAATCAGCCCCAGCATTTT
- | TRBJ1-1 | TRBV28 | few | CASSSPGLNTEAFF | TGTGCCAGCAGCTCCCCGGGTTTGAACACTGAAGCTTTCTTT
- | TRBJ2-7 | TRBV7-9 | few | CSSSLGTDSYEQYF | TGTTCCAGCAGCTTAGGCACAGACAGCTACGAGCAGTACTTC
- | TRBJ2-7 | TRBV6-5 | - | CASWRDSYEQYF | TGTGCCAGCTGGAGGGATTCCTACGAGCAGTACTTC
TRBD2 | TRBJ2-1 | TRBV13 | - | CASSLGTSGYNEQFF | TGTGCCAGCAGCCTCGGGACTAGCGGATACAATGAGCAGTTCTTC
- | TRBJ2-1 | TRBV7-7 | - | CASSQNDRPNEQFF | TGTGCTAGCAGCCAAAACGACAGGCCAAATGAGCAGTTCTTC
TRBD1 | TRBJ2-1 | TRBV6-4 | - | CASSDGTAVNNEQFF | TGTGCCAGCAGTGACGGGACAGCGGTCAACAATGAGCAGTTCTTC
- | TRBJ1-1 | TRBV7-2 | few | CASSLILGAQNTEAFF | TGTGCCAGCAGCTTAATCCTGGGGGCGCAGAACACTGAAGCTTTCTTT
- | TRBJ2-3 | TRBV5-1 | - | CASSLEGADTDTQYF | TGCGCCAGCAGCTTGGAAGGGGCAGACACAGATACGCAGTATTTT
- | TRBJ1-4 | TRBV6-5 | - | CASSPISYNEKLFF | TGTGCCAGCAGCCCGATCAGTTATAATGAAAAACTGTTTTTT
- | TRBJ2-5 | TRBV11-2 | - | CASSGTVGETQYF | TGTGCCAGCAGCGGGACTGTGGGTGAGACCCAGTACTTC
- | TRBJ2-3 | TRBV4-2 | - | CASSQDFQSADTQYF | TGTGCCAGCAGCCAAGATTTTCAGAGCGCAGATACGCAGTATTTT